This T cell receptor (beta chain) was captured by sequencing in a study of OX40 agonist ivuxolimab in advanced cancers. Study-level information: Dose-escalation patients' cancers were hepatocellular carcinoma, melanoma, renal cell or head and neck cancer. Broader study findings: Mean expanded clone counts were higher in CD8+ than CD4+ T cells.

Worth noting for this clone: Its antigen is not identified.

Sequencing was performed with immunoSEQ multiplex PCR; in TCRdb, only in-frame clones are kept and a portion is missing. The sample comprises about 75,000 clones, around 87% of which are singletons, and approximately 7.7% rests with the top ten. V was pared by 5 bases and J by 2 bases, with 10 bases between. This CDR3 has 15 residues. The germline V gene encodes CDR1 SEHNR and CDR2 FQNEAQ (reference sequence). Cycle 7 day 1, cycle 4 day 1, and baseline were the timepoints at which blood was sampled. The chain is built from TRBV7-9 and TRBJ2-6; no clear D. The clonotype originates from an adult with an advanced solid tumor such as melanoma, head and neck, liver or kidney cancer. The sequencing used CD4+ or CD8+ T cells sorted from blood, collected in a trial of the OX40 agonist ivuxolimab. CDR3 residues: CASSRRPAGANVLTF. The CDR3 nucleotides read TGTGCCAGCAGCCGCAGACCGGCTGGGGCCAACGTCCTGACTTTC.